This TCR beta chain is drawn from a study of T cell changes during pregnancy in multiple sclerosis (dated by TCRdb to between 2017 and 2020). Background on the whole study: The study looked at changes in the T cell repertoire across pregnancy in women with multiple sclerosis.

Deletion took 7 bases off V and 5 bases off J, with a span of 21 bases between the germline ends. Counted from cysteine to phenylalanine, this CDR3 has 15 amino acids. Only the CDR3 portion is preserved as DNA: 45 bases, with reading frame beginning at the first base. Based on the germline V gene, the CDR1 and CDR2 sequences are SGHTA and FQGNSA. Library preparation employed the immunoSEQ multiplex PCR assay. TCRdb took this table from immuneACCESS and kept in-frame rearrangements with V and J called. Such tables lack part of the clones; where checked against another copy, unresolved V genes explain under half of the gap, and the rest is unexplained. The sample table holds some 70,000 clones, of which about 92% were seen once. Jointly, the top ten make up roughly 3% of the sample. Concerning this clone: Its binding antigen is unknown. The sample holds no much larger clone one base away, and base qualities are not on file.

The receptor was derived from a female donor in good health, enrolled as a control in a pregnancy study. The sample was CD8+ T cells from peripheral blood mononuclear cells, taken in the third trimester of pregnancy. Rearrangement joined TRBV7-2 to TRBJ2-7; TRBD2 could be the D gene, as 5 bases match. The DNA sequence follows: TGTGCCAGCAATGAGGGCCGGGCGTTATCGGACGAGCAGTACTTC. Translated, it reads CASNEGRALSDEQYF. The full variable domain, with segments outside the CDR3 supplied by the reference TRBV7-2 and TRBJ2-7 proteins, appears as GAGVSQSPSNKVTEKGKDVELRCDPISGHTALYWYRQSLGQGLEFLIYFQGNSAPDKSGLPSDRFSAERTGGSVSTLTIQRTQQEDSAVYLCASNEGRALSDEQYFGPGTRLTVT.